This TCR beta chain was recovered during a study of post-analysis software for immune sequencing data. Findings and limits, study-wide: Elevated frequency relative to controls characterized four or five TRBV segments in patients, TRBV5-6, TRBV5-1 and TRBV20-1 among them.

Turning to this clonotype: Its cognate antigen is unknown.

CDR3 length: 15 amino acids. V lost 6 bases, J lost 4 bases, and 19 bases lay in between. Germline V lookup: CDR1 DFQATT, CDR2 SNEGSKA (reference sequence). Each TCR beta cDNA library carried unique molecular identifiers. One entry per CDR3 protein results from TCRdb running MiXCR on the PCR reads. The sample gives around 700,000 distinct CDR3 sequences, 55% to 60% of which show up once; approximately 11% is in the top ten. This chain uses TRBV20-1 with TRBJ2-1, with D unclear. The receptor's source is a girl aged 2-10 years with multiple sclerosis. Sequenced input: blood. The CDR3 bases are TGCAGTGCCAGTCTGGCGCAAAAGGCATACAATGAGCAGTTCTTC. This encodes CSASLAQKAYNEQFF.